The 30 T cell receptor beta chains given below trace back to one sample, sequenced in a study of cytomegalovirus exposure and HLA in healthy donors. PCR employed 60 Vbeta and 13 Jbeta primers. Repertoires were generated with immunoSEQ multiplex PCR, while TCRdb's copy carries only in-frame clones and drops some. The data hold 99,000 or so clones, with around three quarters observed a single time. Input material: PBMCs. These receptors originate from a male donor in good health and CMV-seropositive.

Only one count was recorded for this clone. The chain links TRBV6-5 to TRBJ1-6; possible D gene TRBD1, 6 bases. The CDR3 spans 15 residues. Germline CDR1 MNHEY, CDR2 SVGAGI. The V and J ends lost 4 bases and 2 bases respectively, with 9 bases between them. The CDR3 DNA reads as TGTGCCAGCAGTTCCGACAGGCCCTATAATTCACCCCTCCACTTT. This codes for CASSSDRPYNSPLHF.

The V call is TRBV5-1, the J call TRBJ2-3; 8 bases are a match to TRBD2. Per germline, CDR1 SGHRS and CDR2 YFSETQ. The V gene end was trimmed by 5 bases and the J gene end by 9 bases; junction bases not matched to a gene: 2. This CDR3 has 11 amino acids. CDR3 nucleotides: TGCGCCAGCAGGGCGGGAGGCACGCAGTATTTT. Protein sequence: CASRAGGTQYF.

A single count supports this clone. The chain uses TRBV7-6 and TRBJ2-1; D call uncertain. Per germline, CDR1 SGHVS and CDR2 FNYEAQ. This CDR3 has 16 amino acids. The V end was cut by 0 bases, the J end by 0 bases, with 9 bases between. CDR3 sequence (DNA): TGTGCCAGCAGCTTAGCGGTGGCCAGCTCCTACAATGAGCAGTTCTTC. This sequence encodes CASSLAVASSYNEQFF.

The genes are TRBV2 and TRBJ1-5; D not certain. V dropped 5 bases and J dropped 3 bases, with 11 bases sitting between them. Germline V gene sequence: CDR1 SNHLY, CDR2 FYNNEI. The CDR3 length is 14 residues. The CDR3 DNA is TGTGCCAGCAGTCCCCGCGGGCCCAATCAGCCCCAGCATTTT. Translating it yields CASSPRGPNQPQHF.

The rearrangement uses TRBV4-1 and TRBJ2-1; the D is unclear. Germline CDR1 and CDR2: MGHRA and YSYEKL. This CDR3 comprises 16 residues. The V gene lost 0 bases and the J gene lost 10 bases, with 19 bases spanning the gap. The CDR3 DNA sequence: TGCGCCAGCAGCCAAGATCATTGGTGGGCCCTTAAGGAGCAGTTCTTC. Residues: CASSQDHWWALKEQFF.

The table lists this clone with a few counts. The rearrangement links TRBV18 to TRBJ2-7; weak D call: TRBD2 (5 bases). V was shortened by 5 bases and J by 3 bases, with 8 bases between the two germline ends. The CDR3 contains 12 residues. Germline V gene sequence: CDR1 KGHSH, CDR2 LQKENI. CDR3: CASSYGSYEQYF. The CDR3 DNA follows: TGTGCCAGCTCATATGGGAGCTACGAGCAGTACTTC. The whole variable domain, remainder taken from reference TRBV18 and TRBJ2-7, is NAGVMQNPRHLVRRRGQEARLRCSPMKGHSHVYWYRQLPEEGLKFMVYLQKENIIDESGMPKERFSAEFPKEGPSILRIQQVVRGDSAAYFCASSYGSYEQYFGPGTRLTVT.

This clone has a single count. J is TRBJ1-1 and V is TRBV6-1, with D tentatively TRBD1 (6 bases). Trimming took 3 bases from V and 10 from J, leaving 12 bases between them. Germline V gene sequence: CDR1 MNHNS, CDR2 SASEGT. The CDR3 length is 12 residues. The CDR3 loop is CASSDWGLGAFF. As DNA, the CDR3 is TGTGCCAGCAGTGATTGGGGGCTGGGAGCTTTCTTT.

V usage is TRBV29-1 and J usage is TRBJ2-7; 9 bases are a match to TRBD1. V dropped 6 bases and J dropped 1; count of bases not matched to a gene: 7. This CDR3 has 14 amino acids. The germline gives CDR1 SQVTM, CDR2 ANQGSEA. CDR3 sequence: CSVWTGASSYEQYF. In DNA, the CDR3 is TGCAGCGTCTGGACAGGGGCCAGTTCCTACGAGCAGTACTTC.

This chain joins TRBV29-1 and TRBJ2-7; TRBD1 is a possible D gene (5 bases). Trimming took off 4 bases at V and 0 bases at J, with 10 bases between the two ends. The CDR3 has 13 residues. The germline gives CDR1 SQVTM, CDR2 ANQGSEA. Written as DNA, the CDR3 is TGCAGCGTTGCTAAGGGGATCTCCTACGAGCAGTACTTC. Residues: CSVAKGISYEQYF.

The chain has TRBV19 and TRBJ2-5; 12 positions agree with TRBD2. The CDR3 totals 15 residues. V lost 9 bases and J lost 5; bases outside the gene matches: 10. Germline CDR1 LNHDA, CDR2 SQIVND (reference sequence). The CDR3 DNA follows: TGTGCCAGCGGGACTAGCGGGCGAAGATCGGAGACCCAGTACTTC. Its translation: CASGTSGRRSETQYF.

This clone is a singleton in its sample. The chain recombines TRBV2 with TRBJ1-4; 10 bases are shared with TRBD1. V lost 4 bases, J lost 4 bases, and 9 bases stayed unmatched. The CDR3 has 17 residues. The germline gives CDR1 SNHLY, CDR2 FYNNEI. Here the CDR3 DNA reads TGTGCCAGCAGTGGAGGGGGACAGGGGTGGATTAATGAAAAACTGTTTTTT. Translation: CASSGGGQGWINEKLFF.

This rearrangement joins TRBV4-2 to TRBJ1-5; the D is unclear. V gave up 1 base and J gave up 7 bases, with 14 bases separating them. In germline, CDR1 is LGHNA, CDR2 YNFKEQ. The CDR3 loop spans 15 amino acids. The CDR3 protein is CASSQATSGIQPQHF. The CDR3 nucleotides are TGTGCCAGCAGCCAAGCCACGTCGGGAATCCAGCCCCAGCATTTT.

The chain has TRBV5-3 and TRBJ1-6, with 9 bases that match TRBD1. TRBV5-3 counts as an open reading frame of uncertain function. The CDR3 is 21 residues long. V lost 0 bases, J lost 2 bases, and 15 bases stayed unmatched. This CDR3 reads CARSLEEGPGDRVTYNSPLHF. Written as DNA, the CDR3 is TGTGCCAGAAGCTTGGAGGAAGGTCCTGGGGACAGGGTTACCTATAATTCACCCCTCCACTTT.

The chain combines TRBV5-6 with TRBJ1-1; D unclear. CDR1 and CDR2 (germline): SGHDT, YYEEEE. V was clipped by 7 bases and J by 4 bases, with 17 bases between them. The CDR3 totals 14 residues. The CDR3 protein is CASGEGGEVTEAFF. The DNA for the CDR3 is TGTGCCAGCGGGGAGGGCGGTGAGGTCACTGAAGCTTTCTTT.

The chain employs TRBV6-5 and TRBJ1-1; D may be TRBD1 (5 bases). The V and J ends lost 7 bases and 1 base respectively, with 10 bases between them. The CDR3 has 13 residues. Germline CDR1 MNHEY, CDR2 SVGAGI. The CDR3: CASTRGSNTEAFF. CDR3 nucleotide sequence: TGTGCCAGCACCCGGGGGTCGAACACTGAAGCTTTCTTT.

The sample holds a few counts of this clone. Other DNA sequences of this sample code for an identical CDR3. This sequence joins TRBV27 and TRBJ1-1; perhaps TRBD1 as D (5 bases). The CDR3 runs 12 residues. Germline V gene sequence: CDR1 MNHEY, CDR2 SMNVEV (reference sequence). V was clipped by 5 bases and J by 1 base, with 5 bases between them. The CDR3 loop is CASSTGNTEAFF. The CDR3 DNA follows: TGTGCCAGCAGTACAGGGAACACTGAAGCTTTCTTT.

This rearrangement joins TRBV4-1 to TRBJ1-2, with D tentatively TRBD1 (6 bases). Germline-derived CDR1 and CDR2 are MGHRA and YSYEKL. CDR3 length: 14 residues. The V end lost 4 bases, the J end lost 5 bases, and 14 bases lay between the germline ends. CDR3: CASSPGQSLYGYTF. The CDR3 DNA follows: TGCGCCAGCAGCCCCGGACAGTCGCTTTATGGCTACACCTTC.

This clone was counted only a few times. The chain carries TRBV30 and TRBJ1-1, with 7 bases lining up with TRBD1. The CDR3 totals 13 residues. V trimming: 5 bases; J trimming: 4 bases; junction bases outside the gene matches: 7. Looked up from germline, CDR1 is GTSNPN and CDR2 is SVGIG (reference sequence). CDR3 amino acids: CAWDRQGRTEAFF. CDR3 bases: TGTGCCTGGGACCGACAGGGCCGCACTGAAGCTTTCTTT.

The chain carries TRBV9 and TRBJ2-5; 7 bases are shared with TRBD1. V was clipped by 1 base and J by 2 bases; unmatched bases: 2. Germline CDR1 and CDR2: SGDLS and YYNGEE. This CDR3 region has 14 residues. CDR3 in amino acids: CASSVRGQQETQYF. CDR3 nucleotides: TGTGCCAGCAGCGTACGGGGACAGCAAGAGACCCAGTACTTC.

The rearrangement uses TRBV6-6 and TRBJ1-5; D uncertain. V was clipped by 0 bases and J by 1 base, with 4 bases between them. CDR3 length equals 14 residues. Per the germline V gene, CDR1 is MNHNY and CDR2 is SVGAGI (reference sequence). The CDR3 sequence: CASSYSESNQPQHF. CDR3 sequence (DNA): TGTGCCAGCAGTTACTCGGAGAGCAATCAGCCCCAGCATTTT.

J is TRBJ2-3 and V is TRBV5-1; 10 bases agree with TRBD1. The CDR3 totals 16 residues. In germline, CDR1 is SGHRS, CDR2 YFSETQ. V trimming: 2 bases; J trimming: 2 bases; junction bases outside the gene matches: 5. The CDR3 loop reads CASSFDRGLDTDTQYF. The CDR3 DNA is TGCGCCAGCAGCTTCGACAGGGGGCTAGACACAGATACGCAGTATTTT. The full variable domain, its missing parts supplied by reference TRBV5-1 and TRBJ2-3, is KAGVTQTPRYLIKTRGQQVTLSCSPISGHRSVSWYQQTPGQGLQFLFEYFSETQRNKGNFPGRFSGRQFSNSRSEMNVSTLELGDSALYLCASSFDRGLDTDTQYFGPGTRLTVL.

The chain carries TRBV6-6 and TRBJ2-7; possible D gene TRBD2, 6 bases. Looked up from germline, CDR1 is MNHNY and CDR2 is SVGAGI (reference sequence). Trimming left V 3 bases short and J 0 bases short, with 9 bases between. The CDR3 has 14 residues. The CDR3, as DNA: TGTGCCAGCAGTTATGGGAGGATCTCCTACGAGCAGTACTTC. It encodes CASSYGRISYEQYF.

This clone was found once. V gene TRBV7-2 combines with J gene TRBJ2-3, with D perhaps matching TRBD2 (6 bases). Germline lookup yields CDR1 SGHTA and CDR2 FQGNSA. The CDR3 length is 16 residues. Deletions cut 3 bases from V and 2 bases from J, with 15 bases between. In DNA form, the CDR3 reads TGTGCCAGCAGCTTCGGGACCCAGCGGGCCACAGATACGCAGTATTTT. Its protein product is CASSFGTQRATDTQYF.

This clone was observed a handful of times. This chain joins TRBV5-6 and TRBJ1-1; D is ambiguous. The germline V and J ends were trimmed by 2 bases and 8 bases, with 10 bases remaining between them. Germline CDR1 and CDR2: SGHDT and YYEEEE. This CDR3 is 12 amino acids long. The CDR3 spells CASSFDNNEAFF. CDR3 DNA sequence: TGTGCCAGCAGCTTTGACAATAACGAAGCTTTCTTT.

The V gene is TRBV7-9, the J gene TRBJ1-5; 8 bases are a match to TRBD1. CDR3 length equals 14 residues. Germline-derived CDR1 and CDR2 are SEHNR and FQNEAQ (reference sequence). The J segment lost 2 bases and the V segment lost 4 bases, leaving 1 base of the junction unmatched. In DNA, the CDR3 is TGTGCCAGCAGCTCGACAGGGGGCAATCAGCCCCAGCATTTT. Translating gives CASSSTGGNQPQHF.

This clone was observed a handful of times. The V and J genes are TRBV5-4 and TRBJ2-5; 8 nucleotides agree with TRBD1. The CDR3 has 14 amino acids. The J segment lost 3 bases and the V segment lost 6 bases, leaving 7 bases of the junction unmatched. Germline V gene lookup returns CDR1 SGHNT and CDR2 YYREEE (reference sequence). The CDR3, as DNA: TGTGCCAGCAAACTGGACAGGGTGAAAGAGACCCAGTACTTC. Translation gives CASKLDRVKETQYF.

J is TRBJ2-7 and V is TRBV7-9; 7 positions agree with TRBD1. Germline trimming cut 6 bases from V and 2 bases from J; bases unmatched to any gene: 7. CDR1 is SEHNR and CDR2 is FQNEAQ in the germline V gene (reference sequence). The CDR3 totals 14 residues. CDR3 bases: TGTGCCAGCAGTCATCAGGGGGACCCCTACGAGCAGTACTTC. It specifies CASSHQGDPYEQYF.

The V call is TRBV30, the J call TRBJ2-1; 9 bases agree with TRBD1. The V and J ends lost 7 bases and 8 bases, in that order; junction bases with no gene match: 3. The CDR3 runs to 11 residues. Germline V gene lookup returns CDR1 GTSNPN and CDR2 SVGIG (reference sequence). CDR3 loop: CALDRGYEQFF. The CDR3 DNA follows: TGTGCCTTGGACAGGGGCTATGAGCAGTTCTTC.

The chain has TRBV6-5 and TRBJ1-5; the D gene is possibly TRBD1 (6 bases). The CDR3 is 15 amino acids. V was trimmed by 0 bases and J by 3 bases, leaving 9 bases between them. CDR1 and CDR2 from the germline V gene are MNHEY and SVGAGI. The DNA for the CDR3 is TGTGCCAGCAGTTACTCCCGACAGGCCAATCAGCCCCAGCATTTT. It codes for CASSYSRQANQPQHF.

The chain couples TRBV5-4 to TRBJ2-5, with D perhaps TRBD1 (6 bases). Germline values: CDR1 SGHNT, CDR2 YYREEE (reference sequence). The length of the CDR3 is 13 residues. V was shortened by 4 bases and J by 1 base, with 8 bases between the two germline ends. CDR3 coding DNA: TGTGCCAGCAGCCCAGGGGCCCAAGAGACCCAGTACTTC. It yields the protein CASSPGAQETQYF.